The 14 T cell receptor beta chains presented below share a single source sample, sequenced in a study of cytomegalovirus exposure and HLA in healthy donors. The PCR had 60 Vbeta and 13 Jbeta primers. Some clones are missing from TCRdb's copy, which holds only in-frame ones; the method was immunoSEQ multiplex PCR. The repertoire consists of 130,000 to 150,000 clones, with 9.4% occurring once and the leading ten covering about 2%. Sequencing was performed on PBMCs. The receptors shown here come from a male donor in good health and CMV-seronegative.

The V and J genes are TRBV6-1 and TRBJ1-1, with 10 positions matching TRBD1. This CDR3 spans 15 amino acids. From germline, CDR1 is MNHNS and CDR2 SASEGT. Unmatched junction bases numbered 4, after V lost 0 bases and J lost 6 bases. The CDR3 here is CASSEAGTGVPEAFF. The CDR3 DNA is TGTGCCAGCAGTGAAGCCGGGACAGGGGTCCCTGAAGCTTTCTTT.

This clone came up a few times. The rearrangement links TRBV29-1 to TRBJ2-7, with D perhaps TRBD1 (6 bases). Germline V gives CDR1 SQVTM, CDR2 ANQGSEA. The CDR3 extends over 13 amino acids. The germline V and J ends were trimmed by 4 bases and 0 bases, with 10 bases remaining between them. Written as DNA, the CDR3 is TGCAGCGTTGGGACAGCCAACTCCTACGAGCAGTACTTC. Amino acids: CSVGTANSYEQYF.

This clone was seen more than once but under ten times. The V gene is TRBV20-1, the J gene TRBJ2-5; D gene ambiguous. Trimming took off 4 bases at V and 0 bases at J, with 3 bases between the two ends. Germline V gene data show CDR1 as DFQATT and CDR2 as SNEGSKA (reference sequence). The CDR3 is 11 amino acids. Here the CDR3 DNA reads TGCAGTGCTACCAACCAAGAGACCCAGTACTTC. It encodes CSATNQETQYF.

V gene TRBV2 combines with J gene TRBJ1-5; D gene ambiguous. V gave up 3 bases and J gave up 0 bases, with 6 bases separating them. There are 14 residues in the CDR3. CDR1 SNHLY and CDR2 FYNNEI come from the germline V gene. In DNA form, the CDR3 reads TGTGCCAGCAGTGAGGCAGGTAGCAATCAGCCCCAGCATTTT. It is translated as CASSEAGSNQPQHF.

The sample holds a few counts of this clone. The V call is TRBV18, the J call TRBJ1-1, with D perhaps matching TRBD1 (6 bases). CDR3 length equals 15 residues. Germline values: CDR1 KGHSH, CDR2 LQKENI. V was cut by 4 bases and J by 3 bases, with 15 bases left in between. CDR3 in amino acids: CASSLDLKGDTEAFF. The CDR3 coding sequence is TGTGCCAGCTCACTGGATCTTAAGGGGGACACTGAAGCTTTCTTT.

In this sample, this clone turned up a few times. This sequence joins TRBV19 and TRBJ1-1; perhaps TRBD1 as D (6 bases). Trimming pared 7 bases from V and 1 base from J, leaving 16 bases between. The V gene's germline CDR1 is LNHDA and CDR2 SQIVND (reference sequence). The CDR3 is made up of 15 amino acids. This chain's CDR3 is CASKEGGPSNTEAFF. The DNA of the CDR3 is TGTGCCAGTAAGGAAGGGGGACCCTCGAACACTGAAGCTTTCTTT.

The rearrangement joins TRBV29-1 to TRBJ1-3, with D unclear. CDR1 and CDR2 (germline): SQVTM, ANQGSEA. The CDR3 totals 14 residues. The V end lost 1 base, the J end lost 0 bases, and 7 bases lay between the germline ends. The CDR3 nucleotides are TGCAGCGTTGAAGGACACAGCTCTGGAAACACCATATATTTT. This gives the protein CSVEGHSSGNTIYF.

In DNA, the CDR3 is TGTGCCAGTAGCGAGGGATGGAGTACCTACGAGCAGTACTTC. It encodes CASSEGWSTYEQYF. V usage is TRBV19 and J usage is TRBJ2-7; possibly TRBD2 for D (5 bases). Germline values: CDR1 LNHDA, CDR2 SQIVND (reference sequence). V lost 6 bases, J lost 2 bases, and 14 bases lay in between. This CDR3 spans 14 amino acids. Full variable domain (missing parts from reference TRBV19 and TRBJ2-7): DGGITQSPKYLFRKEGQNVTLSCEQNLNHDAMYWYRQDPGQGLRLIYYSQIVNDFQKGDIAEGYSVSREKKESFPLTVTSAQKNPTAFYLCASSEGWSTYEQYFGPGTRLTVT.

This clone has only a few counts. This same CDR3 is encoded by further DNA sequences in the sample. This chain joins TRBV29-1 and TRBJ2-5, with 16 bases lining up with TRBD2. This CDR3 has 16 residues. The ends lost 6 bases at V and 5 bases at J; junction bases unmatched: 9. Germline CDR1 SQVTM, CDR2 ANQGSEA. The CDR3 loop reads CSVGTSGRATKETQYF. CDR3 nucleotide sequence: TGCAGCGTCGGGACTAGCGGGAGGGCCACGAAGGAGACCCAGTACTTC. Together with reference TRBV29-1 and TRBJ2-5, the CDR3 gives the full variable domain: SAVISQKPSRDICQRGTSLTIQCQVDSQVTMMFWYRQQPGQSLTLIATANQGSEATYESGFVIDKFPISRPNLTFSTLTVSNMSPEDSSIYLCSVGTSGRATKETQYFGPGTRLLVL.

This chain connects TRBV15 to TRBJ2-7, with TRBD2 as a possible D gene (6 bases). The germline V and J ends were trimmed by 3 bases and 7 bases, with 16 bases remaining between them. The V gene's germline CDR1 is LNHNV and CDR2 YYDKDF (reference sequence). This CDR3 has 14 residues. CDR3 amino acids: CATSRGREAWEQYF. CDR3 bases: TGTGCCACCAGCAGGGGAAGGGAGGCGTGGGAGCAGTACTTC.

This clone has only a few counts. The V gene is TRBV6-1, the J gene TRBJ2-7; TRBD1 agrees at 9 bases. Germline-derived CDR1 and CDR2 are MNHNS and SASEGT. This CDR3 spans 13 amino acids. After removal of 5 bases from V and 6 bases from J, the junction contained 5 bases not matched to a gene. The CDR3 region is CASSLQGAPEQYF. The CDR3 DNA reads as TGTGCCAGCAGTCTACAGGGGGCGCCCGAGCAGTACTTC.

This clone was picked up a small number of times. The genes are TRBV10-3 and TRBJ1-2; TRBD1 aligns across 7 bases. This CDR3 is built from 15 residues. Trimming removed 5 bases from V and 0 bases from J; junction bases left unmatched: 6. The germline V gene has CDR1 ENHRY and CDR2 SYGVKD. The CDR3 protein is CAISSTTGPNYGYTF. The DNA for the CDR3 is TGTGCCATCAGTAGTACGACAGGGCCTAACTATGGCTACACCTTC.

This clone was seen a handful of times. This rearrangement joins TRBV29-1 to TRBJ2-3, with D maybe TRBD2 (5 bases). Trimming cost V 3 bases and J 2 bases, with 9 bases left between them. The germline gives CDR1 SQVTM, CDR2 ANQGSEA. The CDR3 has 13 amino acids. The CDR3 protein is CSVEPGNTDTQYF. CDR3 coding DNA: TGCAGCGTTGAGCCGGGAAACACAGATACGCAGTATTTT.

This clone has a handful of counts. The J gene is TRBJ2-5, the V gene TRBV5-4; 7 bases match TRBD2. Looked up from germline, CDR1 is SGHNT and CDR2 is YYREEE (reference sequence). The CDR3 has 14 amino acids. The J segment lost 0 bases and the V segment lost 3 bases, leaving 2 bases of the junction unmatched. CDR3 nucleotides: TGTGCCAGCAGCTGGGGGGGGAACCAAGAGACCCAGTACTTC. Translation: CASSWGGNQETQYF.